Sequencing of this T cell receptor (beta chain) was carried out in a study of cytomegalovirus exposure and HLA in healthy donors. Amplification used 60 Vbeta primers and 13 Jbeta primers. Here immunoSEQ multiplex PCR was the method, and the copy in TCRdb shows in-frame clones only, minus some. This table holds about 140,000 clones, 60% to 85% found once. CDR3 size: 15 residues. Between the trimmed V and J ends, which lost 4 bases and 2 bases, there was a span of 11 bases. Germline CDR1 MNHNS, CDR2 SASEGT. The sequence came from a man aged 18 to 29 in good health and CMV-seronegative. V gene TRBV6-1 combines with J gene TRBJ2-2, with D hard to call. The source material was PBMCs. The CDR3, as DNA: TGTGCCAGCAGTGCTGGGCAGGCCAACACCGGGGAGCTGTTTTTT. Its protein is CASSAGQANTGELFF.